The present TCR beta chain was sequenced within a study of blood T cell repertoires in COVID-19. Whole-study context: Specimens from acute and convalescent COVID-19 originated in the United States, Italy and Spain.

Trimming removed 3 bases at V and 0 bases at J, with 6 bases between. The CDR3 is made up of 14 amino acids. Germline assignment: CDR1 SGDLS and CDR2 YYNGEE. Per the authors' pipeline: The authors estimated nucleated cell counts from reference gene primer amplification. Assay: immunoSEQ multiplex PCR; the TCRdb copy retains only in-frame clones and omits some. From that table come the V and J calls and clone size; the DNA was used to work out D and trimming. Among more than 150,000 clones listed, around 75% were seen once. Sequencing used peripheral blood. V gene TRBV9 combines with J gene TRBJ2-2; possible D gene TRBD2, 6 bases. The sequence was collected from a woman older than 75 with acute or convalescent COVID-19. For the CDR3, the DNA is TGTGCCAGCAGCGGACTAGCGAACACCGGGGAGCTGTTTTTT. Protein product: CASSGLANTGELFF.